This entry lists 22 T cell receptor beta chains sequenced from one sample in a study of cytomegalovirus exposure and HLA in healthy donors. PCR primers comprised 60 Vbeta and 13 Jbeta primers. Repertoires were generated with immunoSEQ multiplex PCR, while TCRdb's copy carries only in-frame clones and drops some. The sample yields more than 95,000 clones, 60% to 85% seen once. The sample was PBMCs. The receptor source for this set is a woman younger than 30 in good health and CMV-seronegative.

V and J are TRBV6-1 and TRBJ1-1, with 8 bases matching TRBD1. Trimming at V came to 7 bases and at J to 0 bases, leaving 7 bases not matched to a gene. Germline values: CDR1 MNHNS, CDR2 SASEGT. CDR3 size: 15 residues. Written as DNA, the CDR3 is TGTGCCAGCACTCCTCGACAGGGGTTGAACACTGAAGCTTTCTTT. This translates into CASTPRQGLNTEAFF.

This chain joins TRBV30 and TRBJ1-1; 8 bases map to TRBD1. The ends lost 4 bases at V and 4 bases at J; junction bases unmatched: 5. The CDR3 has 13 residues. In germline, CDR1 is GTSNPN, CDR2 SVGIG (reference sequence). CDR3 loop: CAWTRGRGTEAFF. The CDR3 DNA is TGTGCCTGGACCAGGGGGCGAGGCACTGAAGCTTTCTTT.

The chain recombines TRBV28 with TRBJ2-7, with D maybe TRBD1 (5 bases). V dropped 2 bases and J dropped 2 bases, with 10 bases sitting between them. The germline V gene has CDR1 MDHEN and CDR2 SYDVKM. CDR3 size: 14 residues. CDR3 sequence reads: CASSLEDIAYEQYF. Written as DNA, the CDR3 is TGTGCCAGCAGTTTAGAGGACATAGCCTACGAGCAGTACTTC. Full variable domain (missing parts from reference TRBV28 and TRBJ2-7): DVKVTQSSRYLVKRTGEKVFLECVQDMDHENMFWYRQDPGLGLRLIYFSYDVKMKEKGDIPEGYSVSREKKERFSLILESASTNQTSMYLCASSLEDIAYEQYFGPGTRLTVT.

The CDR3 region is CASSQVQDSYYGYTF. CDR3 nucleotide sequence: TGCGCCAGCAGCCAGGTGCAGGACAGTTACTATGGCTACACCTTC. The chain is built from TRBV4-1 and TRBJ1-2; D possibly corresponds to TRBD1 (6 bases). There are 15 residues in the CDR3. From germline, CDR1 is MGHRA and CDR2 YSYEKL. V lost 3 bases to trimming and J lost 3 bases, with 14 bases between them.

The V and J genes are TRBV14 and TRBJ2-3, with D tentatively TRBD1 (5 bases). V gave up 1 base and J gave up 7 bases, with 9 bases separating them. CDR3 length equals 13 residues. CDR1 is SGHDN, CDR2 FVKESK, per germline. The CDR3 DNA reads TGTGCCAGCAGCCAAGGGGGCAGAAATACGCAGTATTTT. It encodes CASSQGGRNTQYF.

This clone was observed a handful of times. J is TRBJ1-4 and V is TRBV6-6, with 8 bases aligning to TRBD1. CDR3 length equals 15 residues. The germline V gene encodes CDR1 MNHNY and CDR2 SVGAGI (reference sequence). J gave up 7 bases and V 1 base, and 5 bases lay outside the gene matches. This chain's CDR3 is CASSYFGQGSEKLFF. The CDR3 DNA reads TGTGCCAGCAGTTACTTCGGACAGGGTAGTGAAAAACTGTTTTTT.

This clone was detected a few times. The V and J genes are TRBV30 and TRBJ2-1; 7 bases agree with TRBD1. The germline V gene encodes CDR1 GTSNPN and CDR2 SVGIG (reference sequence). This CDR3 has 13 residues. The V and J ends lost 4 bases and 8 bases, in that order; junction bases with no gene match: 8. CDR3 loop: CAWMAGGFHEQFF. The CDR3 DNA is TGTGCCTGGATGGCAGGGGGATTCCATGAGCAGTTCTTC.

The V gene is TRBV6-1, the J gene TRBJ1-1, with D unclear. CDR3 length: 13 residues. Between the trimmed V and J ends, which lost 1 base and 1 base, there was a span of 4 bases. From germline, CDR1 is MNHNS and CDR2 SASEGT. The CDR3 sequence is CASSEGENTEAFF. In nucleotides, the CDR3 is TGTGCCAGCAGTGAAGGAGAGAACACTGAAGCTTTCTTT.

Turning to this clone: The conserved phenylalanine or tryptophan is not found at the CDR3 terminus, so this likely reflects a read error. The chain is built from TRBV6-1 and TRBJ1-4; TRBD1 is a possible D gene (6 bases). This CDR3 has 13 amino acids. The germline V gene encodes CDR1 MNHNS and CDR2 SASEGT. Trimming removed 4 bases from V and 7 bases from J, with 10 bases in between. The CDR3 DNA reads as TGTGCCAGCAGTGTAACAGGGAGTGAAAAACTGTTTGTT. Amino acids: CASSVTGSEKLFV.

This clone was recorded a few times. The gene calls are TRBV9 and TRBJ1-1; D ambiguous. This CDR3 has 13 residues. V dropped 0 bases and J dropped 3 bases, with 6 bases sitting between them. Germline V gene data show CDR1 as SGDLS and CDR2 as YYNGEE. DNA for the CDR3: TGTGCCAGCAGCGTAGCTACGTACACTGAAGCTTTCTTT. Its translation is CASSVATYTEAFF.

The chain combines TRBV5-1 with TRBJ2-7, with D unresolved. Germline CDR1 is SGHRS and CDR2 is YFSETQ. With 4 bases removed from V and 0 bases from J, the gap between germline ends came to 11 bases. CDR3 length: 14 amino acids. The CDR3 sequence is CASSPPSSSYEQYF. Written as DNA, the CDR3 is TGCGCCAGCAGCCCGCCATCCAGCTCCTACGAGCAGTACTTC.

This clone appeared a single time. The V call is TRBV7-6, the J call TRBJ2-3, with 12 nucleotides matching TRBD2. V dropped 10 bases and J dropped 0; count of bases not matched to a gene: 8. CDR3 length: 16 amino acids. Germline V gives CDR1 SGHVS, CDR2 FNYEAQ. DNA of the CDR3: TGTGCCACCAAAGGACTAGCGGGGACGAGCACAGATACGCAGTATTTT. Translated, it gives CATKGLAGTSTDTQYF.

This chain uses TRBV7-2 with TRBJ2-1; 7 nucleotides line up with TRBD2. The CDR3 has 15 residues. Losses at the gene ends were 1 base for V and 4 bases for J; bases not matched to a gene: 4. Germline V gives CDR1 SGHTA, CDR2 FQGNSA. Here the CDR3 reads CASSLVSGPYNEQFF. CDR3 sequence (DNA): TGTGCCAGCAGCTTAGTTAGCGGGCCATACAATGAGCAGTTCTTC.

V is TRBV27 and J is TRBJ2-7, with D hard to call. Trimming removed 3 bases at V and 0 bases at J, with 6 bases between. Germline CDR1 reads MNHEY; CDR2 reads SMNVEV (reference sequence). This CDR3 is built from 13 residues. In nucleotides, the CDR3 is TGTGCCAGCAGTTTCCAGGACTCCTACGAGCAGTACTTC. It encodes CASSFQDSYEQYF.

The chain recombines TRBV28 with TRBJ1-3; D is unclear. V was clipped by 4 bases and J by 4 bases, with 20 bases between them. Per germline, CDR1 MDHEN and CDR2 SYDVKM. The length of the CDR3 is 17 residues. CDR3 amino acids: CASSSIVTTRRGNTIYF. DNA of the CDR3: TGTGCCAGCAGTTCAATTGTTACGACGCGGCGAGGAAACACCATATATTTT.

The V and J genes are TRBV6-5 and TRBJ2-7; 9 nucleotides align to TRBD1. V shed 4 bases, J shed 5 bases, and the junction held 9 bases outside the gene matches. CDR3 length: 15 amino acids. From germline, CDR1 is MNHEY and CDR2 SVGAGI. The CDR3 spells CASSSTGQGLDEQYF. In DNA form, the CDR3 reads TGTGCCAGCAGTTCCACAGGACAGGGGTTGGACGAGCAGTACTTC.

The J gene is TRBJ2-5, the V gene TRBV7-6; D is perhaps TRBD1 (5 bases). The CDR3 extends over 14 amino acids. CDR1 is SGHVS, CDR2 FNYEAQ, per germline. The V gene lost 5 bases and the J gene lost 4 bases, with 14 bases spanning the gap. In DNA, the CDR3 is TGTGCCAGCAGCCCATGGGGCCAGCGAGAGACCCAGTACTTC. It specifies CASSPWGQRETQYF.

V is TRBV5-4 and J is TRBJ1-2; D may be TRBD1 (6 bases). This CDR3 spans 14 amino acids. The V and J ends lost 1 base and 3 bases respectively, with 10 bases between them. The V gene's germline CDR1 is SGHNT and CDR2 YYREEE (reference sequence). The CDR3 reads CASSLRTAYYGYTF. CDR3 bases: TGTGCCAGCAGCTTGCGGACAGCGTACTATGGCTACACCTTC.

The chain is built from TRBV9 and TRBJ1-2; no clear D gene. V was pared by 3 bases and J by 5 bases, with 8 bases between. Looked up from germline, CDR1 is SGDLS and CDR2 is YYNGEE. The CDR3 totals 12 residues. The CDR3 DNA is TGTGCCAGCAGCGCCCTAGCGTATGGCTACACCTTC. Translating gives CASSALAYGYTF.

The rearrangement uses TRBV4-1 and TRBJ1-4; no clear D gene. The CDR3 extends over 14 amino acids. Trimming pared 1 base from V and 5 bases from J, leaving 8 bases between. Germline V gives CDR1 MGHRA, CDR2 YSYEKL. The CDR3 DNA sequence: TGCGCCAGCAGCCAAGGTGACTCGAATGAAAAACTGTTTTTT. Translation: CASSQGDSNEKLFF.

The V call is TRBV9, the J call TRBJ1-1; D not certain. In germline, CDR1 is SGDLS, CDR2 YYNGEE. V gave up 3 bases and J gave up 4 bases, with 13 bases separating them. The length of the CDR3 is 14 residues. The CDR3 nucleotides are TGTGCCAGCAGCGCGGATTACCGGGGCACTGAAGCTTTCTTT. Its protein is CASSADYRGTEAFF.

This rearrangement joins TRBV5-6 to TRBJ1-1, with D possibly TRBD1 on 5 matching bases. Trimming left V 4 bases short and J 0 bases short, with 10 bases between. This CDR3 contains 14 residues. Germline assignment: CDR1 SGHDT and CDR2 YYEEEE. The CDR3 reads CASSETALNTEAFF. The CDR3 DNA reads TGTGCCAGCAGCGAGACAGCTCTGAACACTGAAGCTTTCTTT.